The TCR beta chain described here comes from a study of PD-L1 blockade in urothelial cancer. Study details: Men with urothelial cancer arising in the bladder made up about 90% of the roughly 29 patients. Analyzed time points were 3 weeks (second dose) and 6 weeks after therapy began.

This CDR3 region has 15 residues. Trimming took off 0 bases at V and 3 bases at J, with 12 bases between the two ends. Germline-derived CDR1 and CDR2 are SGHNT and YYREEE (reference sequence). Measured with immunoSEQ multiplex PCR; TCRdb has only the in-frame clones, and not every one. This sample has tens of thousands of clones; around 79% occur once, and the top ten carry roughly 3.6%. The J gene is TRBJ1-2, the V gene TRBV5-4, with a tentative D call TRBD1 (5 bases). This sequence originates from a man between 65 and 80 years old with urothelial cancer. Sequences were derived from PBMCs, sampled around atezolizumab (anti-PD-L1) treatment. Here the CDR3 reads CASSLDRRAHYGYTF. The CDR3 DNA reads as TGTGCCAGCAGCTTGGATCGCAGGGCACACTATGGCTACACCTTC.